This entry concerns a single T cell receptor (beta chain). Its antigen is unknown. Healthy donors of bone marrow made up the group. The sample belongs to a study of cytomegalovirus exposure and HLA in healthy donors. The CDR3 extends over 14 amino acids. Germline loops: CDR1 MNHEY, CDR2 SMNVEV (reference sequence). V shed 3 bases and J shed 7 bases, with 12 bases lying between them. Findings of the study overall: The HLA-A and HLA-B alleles of most subjects were reportedly predicted accurately from TCR beta sequences. Compared with the roughly 670-donor mean, an Asian-associated ancestry cluster reportedly had fewer N-insertions, according to a later analysis. Analyzed later, most CMV-associated TCR beta chains appeared HLA-restricted.

With 60 Vbeta and 13 Jbeta primers, the PCR was carried out. TCRdb's copy holds only in-frame clones and misses some; the assay was immunoSEQ multiplex PCR. The sample contains 120,000 or so clones, over 70% of which appear only once. The chain recombines TRBV27 with TRBJ1-4; perhaps TRBD1 as D (5 bases). The sequence came from a woman in her forties or fifties in good health and CMV-seropositive. Sequencing used PBMCs. The CDR3 loop is CASSFQGFGEKLFF. The CDR3 coding sequence is TGTGCCAGCAGTTTCCAGGGATTTGGTGAAAAACTGTTTTTT.